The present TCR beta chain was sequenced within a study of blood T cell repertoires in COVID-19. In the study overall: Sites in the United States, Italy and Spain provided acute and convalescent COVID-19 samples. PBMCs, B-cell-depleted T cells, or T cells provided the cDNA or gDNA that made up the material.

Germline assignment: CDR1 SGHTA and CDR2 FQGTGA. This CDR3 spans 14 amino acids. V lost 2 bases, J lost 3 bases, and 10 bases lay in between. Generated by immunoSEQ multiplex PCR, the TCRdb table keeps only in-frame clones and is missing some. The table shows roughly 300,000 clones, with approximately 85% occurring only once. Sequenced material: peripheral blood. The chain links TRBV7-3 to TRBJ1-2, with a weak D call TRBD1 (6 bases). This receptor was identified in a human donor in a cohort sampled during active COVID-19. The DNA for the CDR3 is TGTGCCAGCAGCTTAGATCCAGGGGACTATGGCTACACCTTC. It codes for CASSLDPGDYGYTF.